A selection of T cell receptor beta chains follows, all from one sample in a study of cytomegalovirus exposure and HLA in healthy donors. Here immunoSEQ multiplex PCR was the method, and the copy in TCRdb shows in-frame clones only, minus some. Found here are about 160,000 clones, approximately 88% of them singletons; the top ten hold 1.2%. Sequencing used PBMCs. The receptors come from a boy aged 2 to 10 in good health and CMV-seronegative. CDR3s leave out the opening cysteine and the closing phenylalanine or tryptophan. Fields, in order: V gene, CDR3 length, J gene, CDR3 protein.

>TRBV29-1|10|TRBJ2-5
SVDRGRETQY
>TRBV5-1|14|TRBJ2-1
ASSLDDAGSYNEQF
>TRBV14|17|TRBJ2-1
ASSQLTSGVFPSYNEQF
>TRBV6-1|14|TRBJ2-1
ASSKERGQGYNEQF
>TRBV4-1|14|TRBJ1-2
ASSQENRQGLAGYT
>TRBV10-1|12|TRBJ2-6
ASSEGSGANVLT
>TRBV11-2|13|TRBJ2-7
ASSLDLGQIYEQY
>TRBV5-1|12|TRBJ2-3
ASSPGQSVDTQY
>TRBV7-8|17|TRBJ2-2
ASSLPSGLAGGRAGELF
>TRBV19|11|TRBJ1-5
ASRRQVGQPQH
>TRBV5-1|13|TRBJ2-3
ASRGRTGTGDTQY
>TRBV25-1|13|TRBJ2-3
ASSESWEGSDTQY
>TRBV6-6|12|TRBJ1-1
ASSPGTGYTEAF
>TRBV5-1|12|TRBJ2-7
ASTRGGRAYEQY
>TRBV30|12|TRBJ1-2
AWSVGQGTDGYT
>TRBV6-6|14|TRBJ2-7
ASSPYRTSGLYEQY
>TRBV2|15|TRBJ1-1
ASSADRGSRMNTEAF
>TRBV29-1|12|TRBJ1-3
SVRTGGAGNTIY
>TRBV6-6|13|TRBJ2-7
ASSLPLAGGYEQY
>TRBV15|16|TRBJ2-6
ATSRDLQGLSGANVLT
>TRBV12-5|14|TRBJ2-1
ASGTDQAGYRNEQF
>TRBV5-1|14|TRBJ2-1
ASSLDRRLAEEEQF
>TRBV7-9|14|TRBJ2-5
ASTKTSGGALETQY
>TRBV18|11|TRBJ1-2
ASSPPGSYGYT
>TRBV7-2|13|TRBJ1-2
ASSLQVGPNYGYT
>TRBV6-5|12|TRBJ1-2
ASSYSQGAGGYT
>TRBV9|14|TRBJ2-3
ASSSGLAGGPDTQY
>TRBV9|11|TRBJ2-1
ASSVGLGEEQF
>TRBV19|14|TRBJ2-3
ASSISSLAESDTQY
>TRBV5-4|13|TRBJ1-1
ASSHEGQSNTEAF
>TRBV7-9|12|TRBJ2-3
ASGAGRGTDTQY
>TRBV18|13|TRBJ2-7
ASSPRQGKVYEQY
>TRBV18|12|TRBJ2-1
ASSPGSQVREQF
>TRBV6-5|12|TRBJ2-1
ASSFSGTSAEQF
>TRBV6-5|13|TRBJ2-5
ASSSGQVLQETQY
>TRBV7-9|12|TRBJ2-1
ASSSGQARNEQF
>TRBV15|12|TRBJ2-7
ATSKRTSGYEQY
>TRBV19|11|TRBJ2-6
ASSAGGANVLT
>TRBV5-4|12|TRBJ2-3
ASSLESGADTQY
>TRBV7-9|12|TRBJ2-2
ASSQDTYTGELF
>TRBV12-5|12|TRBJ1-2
ASGLEQGNYGYT
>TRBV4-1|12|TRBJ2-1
ASSQRQGYNEQF
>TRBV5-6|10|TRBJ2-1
ASSFGRNEQF